Here is one TCR beta chain with its context. Germline V gene lookup returns CDR1 MDHEN and CDR2 SYDVKM. The CDR3 spans 14 residues. Trimming removed 2 bases at V and 2 bases at J, with 9 bases between. This specimen comes from a study of shared clonotypes between healthy human individuals. Authors' data handling: Filtering differed since immunoSEQ provided only junctions, with no quality scores. Sequencing was performed with immunoSEQ multiplex PCR; in TCRdb, only in-frame clones are kept and a portion is missing. V, J and clone size reflect that table, while D and trimming were determined from the DNA. The table lists 450,000 to 500,000 clones, roughly 85% of them singletons. None of the donors, who were healthy HIV-negative adults, had recently had acute infections or vaccinations.

J is TRBJ2-5 and V is TRBV28; no firm D call. This TCR was recovered from a woman aged 40 to 49 in good health. Some clones in this sample may be carry-over from other donors' samples. The sample comprised PBMCs. The CDR3 DNA follows: TGTGCCAGCAGTTTACCTGCCAATCAAGAGACCCAGTACTTC. It translates to CASSLPANQETQYF. Using reference TRBV28 and TRBJ2-5 for the parts outside the CDR3, the full variable domain is DVKVTQSSRYLVKRTGEKVFLECVQDMDHENMFWYRQDPGLGLRLIYFSYDVKMKEKGDIPEGYSVSREKKERFSLILESASTNQTSMYLCASSLPANQETQYFGPGTRLLVL.